This T cell receptor beta chain was documented in a study of cytomegalovirus exposure and HLA in healthy donors. Across the whole study: Roughly 80 million unique TCRs from HLA-typed donors made up an early data release.

Healthy bone marrow donors formed the donor group. To note about this clone: Antigen specificity is unknown.

Study outcomes and limitations: Accurate prediction of most subjects' HLA-A and HLA-B alleles from TCR beta sequences was reported.

PCR was performed using 60 Vbeta and 13 Jbeta primers. TCRdb keeps only in-frame clones here, not all; method: immunoSEQ multiplex PCR. The sample shows roughly 250,000 clones, around 65% of them seen only once. From germline, CDR1 is SGHDT and CDR2 YYEEEE. The CDR3 extends over 13 amino acids. Between the trimmed V and J ends, which lost 2 bases and 7 bases, there was a span of 12 bases. The sequenced sample was PBMCs. The J gene is TRBJ1-2, the V gene TRBV5-6; tentatively, D is TRBD1 (6 bases). The sequence was collected from a female donor in good health and CMV-seronegative. The CDR3 loop reads CASSFDRWGGYTF. CDR3 DNA: TGTGCCAGCAGCTTTGACAGGTGGGGTGGCTACACCTTC.